The present T cell receptor (beta chain) was sequenced within a study of cytomegalovirus exposure and HLA in healthy donors (dated by TCRdb to 2015 to 2018). Study-level background: In an earlier analysis of 550 to 750 of the donors, approximately 300 Gb of sequence data and roughly 100 million unique TCR beta sequences from some 170 million T cells were reported. About 320 gigabases of sequencing data and tens of millions of unique TCR sequences were included in an early release covering 550 to 650 HLA-typed donors. Of the 300 to 450 genotyped donors, 65% to 90% fell in the genetic ancestry cluster associated with self-reported Caucasian donors. The study aimed to test whether cataloging public T cell receptors could reveal signatures of past pathogen exposure. The study profiled the T cell repertoires of under 700 subjects by immunosequencing and related them to cytomegalovirus serostatus. Besides the first cohort of 666 subjects, a separate validation cohort made up of 120 or so different subjects was used. The study combined high-throughput TCR immunosequencing, statistical association of individual TCRs with disease status, and machine learning to predict cytomegalovirus infection status. A later analysis re-analyzed previously published TCR beta repertoires from several hundred donors and added high-resolution HLA genotyping to study TCR occurrence patterns. The later analysis used no new phenotypic data to find candidate immune exposures, relying instead on TCR beta sequences and their occurrence across donors. In an earlier analysis of roughly 580 of the donors, high-throughput TCR beta sequencing was used to judge whether each TCR beta V gene segment behaved as functional or pseudogenic. Donor age, sex, ethnicity and CMV serostatus were compiled together with the repertoire data. A later genetic analysis took genome-wide SNP genotypes for 398 of the 666 donors and used that subset as a discovery cohort. All discovery cohort repertoires had been generated using a single sequencing platform. HLA typing covered class I and class II loci at four-digit resolution. The number of typed donors differed by locus: roughly 620-630 for A, B, C, DRB1 and DQB1; approximately 520 for DQA1; 606 for DPA1; and about 450 for DPB1. A few DR-DQ haplotypes were handled as single units for association and clustering because linkage in the cohort was strong. Among some 400 genotyped donors of the cohort, an average of about 240,000 unique TCR beta nucleotide sequences was sequenced per donor, of which about 20% were non-productive.

Library preparation was by the immunoSEQ multiplex PCR assay. The multiplex PCR relied on a mix of 60 forward primers for TCR Vbeta segments and 13 reverse primers for TCR Jbeta segments. A multiplex PCR assay on genomic DNA amplified the CDR3 region of rearranged TCR beta genes. The Illumina HiSeq System was used to sequence the amplified TCR beta libraries as 87-base-pair reads. In the original analysis: In a later analysis, roughly 80 million unique TCR beta chains were counted across the approximately 640 repertoires, and around 10 million of these chains were shared by at least two donors. To remove PCR and sequencing errors, raw reads were error-corrected and collapsed into unique sequences using a nearest-neighbor algorithm that merged closely related sequences. V, D and J gene segments were assigned by aligning CDR3 sequences to IMGT reference sequences. For a sequence to be retained, a match of at least six nucleotides to both a V gene segment and a J gene segment was required. Rearrangements were called productive when the CDR3 lacked stop codons and stayed in frame with V and J; all others were non-productive. Following IMGT convention, CDR3 was defined as the stretch from the second conserved V-encoded cysteine up to the conserved J-encoded phenylalanine. The earlier analysis of about 610 of the donors excluded sequences that lacked an unambiguous match to a single V gene segment. An earlier analysis of several hundred of the donors called V segments functional above 56.7% productive rearrangements and segregating when the between-donor standard deviation exceeded 5%. A statistical classification framework was built for diagnosing cytomegalovirus status from the catalog of TCR beta chain sequences. In a later analysis, TCR nucleotide sequences were compared against IMGT/GENE-DB human TR gene sequences so that V and J genes could be assigned. In a later analysis, CDR3 sequences and most-parsimonious VDJ recombination scenarios were assigned using the TCRdist pipeline. In a later analysis, every TCR beta chain was defined by the combination of its CDR3 amino acid sequence and its V-gene family, and reads without a unique V-gene family were dropped. To address suspected cross-contamination and a sequencing artifact, a later analysis removed 550 to 750 highly shared, low-generation-probability nucleotide sequences. In a later analysis, a clonal expansion index was calculated for each public chain from normalized within-repertoire ranks of inferred template counts. In a later analysis, generation probabilities were computed using a VDJ recombination model fitted to out-of-frame rearrangements, and the results were checked against IGoR. In a later analysis, hypergeometric tests were used to score TCR-TCR, TCR-HLA and TCR-CMV co-occurrence, with a repertoire-size bias correction applied to TCR pairs. False discovery rates were estimated in a later analysis by permuting HLA or CMV assignments 20 times. In a later analysis, co-occurring TCRs were grouped using DBSCAN, with TCRdist sequence similarity added in when clustering inside HLA-allele-positive subsets. For co-occurrence clustering, repertoires with fewer than 30,000 or more than 120,000 public chains were excluded, along with roughly 5 repertoires with anomalous nucleotide sharing. Entries here come from immuneACCESS through TCRdb and include only in-frame sequences with V and J called. Some clones fail to appear in such tables; in the studies checked, an unresolved V gene covers under half of the shortfall, and the cause of the remainder is unknown. For V, J and clone size, that table is used; D and trimming come from the DNA. The table for this sample lists approximately 140,000 clones; 80% of them were counted only once. 2% to 2.5% of the sample is held by the ten biggest clonotypes.

About this clone itself: Its recognized antigen is unknown. Base qualities are not recorded, but no much larger clone differs from it by a single base.

Broad study findings and their caveats: The study gave a list of some 150 TCR beta chains associated with cytomegalovirus. Because some donors lacked HLA typing at each locus, the association tests relied only on the typed subset. According to a later genetic analysis, donors in an Asian-associated ancestry cluster had fewer N-insertions in productive TCRs than the approximately 670-donor mean. Most TCR sequences were observed very rarely across donors, whereas some public TCRs were present in many individuals. In a later analysis, several top co-occurrence clusters were reported to appear linked to parvovirus B19, influenza, CMV and Epstein-Barr virus. Broadly in line with IMGT annotations, most TCR beta V segments showed up in productive rearrangements about 87% or about 30% of the time in an earlier analysis of around 600 of the donors. Assigning TCR associations to individual alleles was difficult when HLA alleles, especially DR and DQ, strongly co-occurred. According to a later analysis, TCR association rates differed among HLA loci, with DRB1 alleles showing the most associated TCRs and HLA-C alleles showing the fewest. A further reported finding was that TCR beta sequences accurately predicted the HLA-A and HLA-B alleles for most subjects in the first cohort. Linkage disequilibrium might explain the correlated functional status among segregating V segments, but an unknown experimental factor could not be ruled out. The classifier was reported to diagnose cytomegalovirus status with high specificity and sensitivity in both the original cohort and the validation cohort. The presence/absence analyses assumed that sequencing depth was roughly uniform across donors, and that assumption may not be true. For the cohort, immune exposure information was limited to CMV serostatus. An association between a missense DCLRE1C variant and V-gene and J-gene trimming of TCR beta chains was found in a later genetic analysis and replicated in an independent cohort. A later analysis found that HLA-associated TCR beta chains were more clonally expanded and had lower generation probabilities than equally common non-associated chains. Because the 87-base-pair reads could not distinguish some IMGT-functional V segments, including TRBV6-2 and TRBV6-3, those segments were excluded. The sequencing pipeline was judged likely to have produced a cluster of highly shared sequence variants as a technical artifact. The authors suggested that the approach could potentially be extended to other disease states and immunological phenotypes. Only TCR beta chains were sequenced in this cohort, and the absence of alpha or paired-chain data limited detectable features. Because counts were too low, roughly 18 rarely observed V segments, including chromosome 9 orphons, were left out of the earlier analysis of 587 of the donors. A later analysis found that most CMV-associated TCR beta chains appeared HLA-restricted, with HLA associations seemingly driven largely by CMV exposure. Specific HLA alleles were associated with 15,000 to 20,000 TCR beta sequences at a false discovery rate of 0.05 in a later analysis. Three of the identified cytomegalovirus-associated TCR beta chains were confirmed in vitro to be specific for cytomegalovirus antigens.

The cohort consisted of 600 to 750 healthy bone marrow donors. Cohort members were all nominally healthy when sampled, although unrecorded immune exposures were likely present. The donor was CMV seronegative and was included in the group of over 300 seronegative cohort members. Every donor gave a peripheral blood sample, and the peripheral blood mononuclear cells from that sample were used for TCR beta sequencing. The Qiagen DNeasy Blood Extraction Kit was used to extract genomic DNA from the blood cell samples. Reading the germline V gene (reference sequence) gives CDR1 MNHEY and CDR2 SMNVEV. From its cysteine to its phenylalanine, the CDR3 spans 13 amino acids. Kept here is only the CDR3 DNA, which spans 39 bases and is read in frame from base 1. V was cut back by 4 bases and J by 4 bases, leaving a gap of 10 bases between them.

The clonotype was recovered from a man aged 30 to 39 in good health and CMV-seronegative. Sequences were obtained from PBMCs. The chain is encoded by TRBV27 joined to TRBJ1-2, with no D gene named confidently. The nucleotide sequence reads TGTGCCAGCAGTTCCCACCTAGGCTATGGCTACACCTTC. Its product reads: CASSSHLGYGYTF.